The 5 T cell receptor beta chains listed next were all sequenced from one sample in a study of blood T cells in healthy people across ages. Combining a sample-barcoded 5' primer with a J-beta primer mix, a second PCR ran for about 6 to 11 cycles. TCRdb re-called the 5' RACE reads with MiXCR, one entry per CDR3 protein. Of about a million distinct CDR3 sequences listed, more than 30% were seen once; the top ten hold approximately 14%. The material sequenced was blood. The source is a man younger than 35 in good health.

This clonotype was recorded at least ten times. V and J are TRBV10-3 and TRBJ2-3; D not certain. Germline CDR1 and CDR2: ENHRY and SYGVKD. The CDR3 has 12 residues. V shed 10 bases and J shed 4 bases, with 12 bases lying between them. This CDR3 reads CANGPESDTQYF. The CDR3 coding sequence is TGTGCCAACGGTCCGGAATCAGATACGCAGTATTTT.

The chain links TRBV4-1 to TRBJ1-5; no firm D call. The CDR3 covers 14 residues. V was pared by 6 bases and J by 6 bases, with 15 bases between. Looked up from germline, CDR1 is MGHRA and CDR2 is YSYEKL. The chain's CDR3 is CASSPAGLGQPQHF. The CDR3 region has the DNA TGCGCCAGCAGTCCTGCGGGGTTGGGTCAGCCCCAGCATTTT.

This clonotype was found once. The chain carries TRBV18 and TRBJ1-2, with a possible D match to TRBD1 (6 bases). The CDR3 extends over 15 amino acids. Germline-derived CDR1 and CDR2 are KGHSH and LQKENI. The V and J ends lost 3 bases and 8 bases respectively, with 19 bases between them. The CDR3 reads CASSPPTGQGVGYTF. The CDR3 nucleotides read TGTGCCAGCTCACCCCCGACAGGCCAAGGCGTCGGCTACACCTTC.

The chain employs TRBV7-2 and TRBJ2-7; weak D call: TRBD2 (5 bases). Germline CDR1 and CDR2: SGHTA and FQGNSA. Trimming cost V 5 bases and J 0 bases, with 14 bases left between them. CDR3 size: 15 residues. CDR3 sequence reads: CASSTRTGSSYEQYF. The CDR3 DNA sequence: TGTGCCAGCAGCACGAGGACTGGTAGCTCCTACGAGCAGTACTTC. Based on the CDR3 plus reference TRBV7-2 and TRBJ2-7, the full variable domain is GAGVSQSPSNKVTEKGKDVELRCDPISGHTALYWYRQSLGQGLEFLIYFQGNSAPDKSGLPSDRFSAERTGGSVSTLTIQRTQQEDSAVYLCASSTRTGSSYEQYFGPGTRLTVT.

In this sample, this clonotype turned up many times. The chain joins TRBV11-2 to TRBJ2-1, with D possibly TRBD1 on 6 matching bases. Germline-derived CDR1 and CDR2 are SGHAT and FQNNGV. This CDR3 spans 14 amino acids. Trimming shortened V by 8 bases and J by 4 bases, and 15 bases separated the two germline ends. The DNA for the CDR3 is TGTGCCAGCGTCCGTCGGCAGGGGTACAATGAGCAGTTCTTC. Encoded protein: CASVRRQGYNEQFF.